Each of the 12 T cell receptor beta chains below was sequenced from the same sample in a study of regulatory T cells in long-lasting Graves disease. Libraries of TCR beta came from iRepertoire HTBI primers plus Arm-PCR of CDR3 regions. MiXCR was run by TCRdb on the multiplex PCR reads, yielding one entry per CDR3 protein. The sample lists approximately 400,000 distinct CDR3 sequences, around 22% occurring once. This sample's time point: persistent/refractory GD, antithyroid drugs over 5 years with positive TRAb. Extracted PBMC RNA gave rise to the TCR library. Sample: peripheral blood mononuclear cells (PBMCs), taken when the disease was refractory, from a patient treated with antithyroid drugs. Receptor source: a female donor with Graves disease.

As regards this clonotype: It is unclear where the CDR3 begins or ends on the DNA, so no DNA is shown, and the CDR3 is as TCRdb lists it. The gene calls are TRBV7-2 and TRBJ1-1; TRBD1 is the table's D call and was not checked against the DNA. CDR1 and CDR2 from the germline V gene are SGHTA and FQGNSA. Both ends counted, the CDR3 spans 14 residues. The CDR3 loop is CASSLWAGGAEASF.

The sample holds many counts of this clonotype. The chain has TRBV6-1 and TRBJ1-2, with D perhaps TRBD1 (5 bases). Germline values: CDR1 MNHNS, CDR2 SASEGT. Between the trimmed V and J ends, which lost 5 bases and 4 bases, there was a span of 11 bases. The length of the CDR3 is 13 residues. The CDR3 loop reads CASSQQDPYGYTF. CDR3 bases: TGTGCCAGCAGTCAACAGGACCCCTATGGCTACACCTTC.

This clonotype was recorded many times. The chain couples TRBV10-3 to TRBJ2-5; D possibly uses TRBD1 or TRBD2 (5 bases each). The CDR3 extends over 11 amino acids. Germline CDR1 ENHRY, CDR2 SYGVKD. V was trimmed by 4 bases and J by 5 bases, leaving 5 bases between them. The CDR3 sequence: CAISGGETQYF. As DNA, the CDR3 is TGTGCCATCAGTGGGGGGGAGACCCAGTACTTC.

Worth noting for this clonotype: A much larger clone differs by one base, so this may be a read error. CDR3 loop: CSVGSPGQGIQTQYF. CDR3 coding DNA: TGCAGCGTTGGATCCCCGGGACAGGGGATTCAGACCCAGTACTTC. This chain links TRBV29-1 with TRBJ2-5, with TRBD1 matching over 10 bases. There are 15 residues in the CDR3. Germline V gene data show CDR1 as SQVTM and CDR2 as ANQGSEA. The V and J ends lost 4 bases and 6 bases, in that order; junction bases with no gene match: 11.

The V and J genes are TRBV5-1 and TRBJ1-5; D is undetermined. The CDR3 loop spans 13 amino acids. The V and J ends lost 7 bases and 1 base respectively, with 9 bases between them. Looked up from germline, CDR1 is SGHRS and CDR2 is YFSETQ. CDR3 sequence reads: CASGNGSNQPQHF. CDR3 coding DNA: TGCGCCAGCGGGAACGGCAGCAATCAGCCCCAGCATTTT. Full variable domain (remainder filled in from reference TRBV5-1 and TRBJ1-5): KAGVTQTPRYLIKTRGQQVTLSCSPISGHRSVSWYQQTPGQGLQFLFEYFSETQRNKGNFPGRFSGRQFSNSRSEMNVSTLELGDSALYLCASGNGSNQPQHFGDGTRLSIL.

This clonotype was counted many times. The chain carries TRBV6-1 and TRBJ1-1, with 8 bases identical to TRBD1. Trimming at V came to 5 bases and at J to 4 bases, leaving 6 bases not matched to a gene. Germline V gene data show CDR1 as MNHNS and CDR2 as SASEGT. The CDR3 is 14 amino acids. In DNA form, the CDR3 reads TGTGCCAGCAGTCGCAACAGGGGGATCACTGAAGCTTTCTTT. Translation: CASSRNRGITEAFF.

This clonotype was counted between two and nine times. This sequence joins TRBV24-1 and TRBJ1-5; D might be TRBD1 (5 bases). The V gene lost 3 bases and the J gene lost 6 bases, with 11 bases spanning the gap. The germline V gene encodes CDR1 KGHDR and CDR2 SFDVKD. The CDR3 spans 14 residues. CDR3 nucleotide sequence: TGTGCCACCAGTGATCCAGGGTCGGGTCAGCCCCAGCATTTT. It yields the protein CATSDPGSGQPQHF.

In its sample, this clonotype was seen once. J is TRBJ1-4 and V is TRBV19, with D tentatively TRBD1 (6 bases). Germline-derived CDR1 and CDR2 are LNHDA and SQIVND (reference sequence). Trimming took off 10 bases at V and 0 bases at J, with 15 bases between the two ends. The CDR3 covers 15 residues. DNA of the CDR3: TGTGCCACCTCTCGACAGGCAGCAACTAATGAAAAACTGTTTTTT. Amino acid sequence: CATSRQAATNEKLFF.

This clonotype was found many times. The gene calls are TRBV2 and TRBJ2-2, with a possible D match to TRBD2 (5 bases). The V end was cut by 6 bases, the J end by 0 bases, with 11 bases between. Per the germline V gene, CDR1 is SNHLY and CDR2 is FYNNEI. The length of the CDR3 is 15 residues. DNA of the CDR3: TGTGCCAGCAGGGAGGAAAGGCCGAACACCGGGGAGCTGTTTTTT. Protein product: CASREERPNTGELFF.

This chain uses TRBV20-1 with TRBJ1-5; D ambiguous. The ends were cut back, 2 bases at V and 5 bases at J, with 7 bases in the middle. Per the germline V gene, CDR1 is DFQATT and CDR2 is SNEGSKA (reference sequence). The CDR3 is 12 amino acids. Here the CDR3 DNA reads TGCAGTGCTAGACAGGTGGATCAGCCCCAGCATTTT. Protein product: CSARQVDQPQHF.

V usage is TRBV20-1 and J usage is TRBJ1-1; D is unclear. CDR1 and CDR2 from the germline V gene are DFQATT and SNEGSKA (reference sequence). V was trimmed by 5 bases and J by 1 base, leaving 14 bases between them. The CDR3 has 14 residues. DNA for the CDR3: TGCAGTGCTCTCACCCCCCGGGGGAACACTGAAGCTTTCTTT. It codes for CSALTPRGNTEAFF.

This clonotype was detected only once. Since a much larger clone is just one base distant, this may be a read error. Lacking the conserved final phenylalanine or tryptophan, this CDR3 likely reflects a read error. J is TRBJ2-7 and V is TRBV7-2; 13 nucleotides agree with TRBD2. V lost 2 bases to trimming and J lost 6 bases; unmatched junction nucleotides: 7. Germline V gene sequence: CDR1 SGHTA, CDR2 FQGNSA. The CDR3 consists of 16 residues. The CDR3 sequence is CASSLTSGRVALEQYL. CDR3 DNA: TGTGCCAGCAGCTTAACTAGCGGGAGGGTTGCCCTCGAGCAGTACCTC.